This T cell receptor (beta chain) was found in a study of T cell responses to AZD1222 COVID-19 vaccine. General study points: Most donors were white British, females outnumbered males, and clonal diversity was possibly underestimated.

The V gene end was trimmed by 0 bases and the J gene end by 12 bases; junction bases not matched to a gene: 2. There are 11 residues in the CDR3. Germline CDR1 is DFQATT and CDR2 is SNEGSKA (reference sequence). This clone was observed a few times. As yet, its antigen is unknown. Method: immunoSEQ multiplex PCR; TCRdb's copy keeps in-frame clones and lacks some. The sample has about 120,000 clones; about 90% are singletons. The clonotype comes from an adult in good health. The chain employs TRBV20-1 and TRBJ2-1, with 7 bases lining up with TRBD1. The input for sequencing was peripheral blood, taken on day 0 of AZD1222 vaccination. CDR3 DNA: TGCAGTGCTAGAGAAGGGACAGTGCAGTTCTTC. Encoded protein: CSAREGTVQFF.